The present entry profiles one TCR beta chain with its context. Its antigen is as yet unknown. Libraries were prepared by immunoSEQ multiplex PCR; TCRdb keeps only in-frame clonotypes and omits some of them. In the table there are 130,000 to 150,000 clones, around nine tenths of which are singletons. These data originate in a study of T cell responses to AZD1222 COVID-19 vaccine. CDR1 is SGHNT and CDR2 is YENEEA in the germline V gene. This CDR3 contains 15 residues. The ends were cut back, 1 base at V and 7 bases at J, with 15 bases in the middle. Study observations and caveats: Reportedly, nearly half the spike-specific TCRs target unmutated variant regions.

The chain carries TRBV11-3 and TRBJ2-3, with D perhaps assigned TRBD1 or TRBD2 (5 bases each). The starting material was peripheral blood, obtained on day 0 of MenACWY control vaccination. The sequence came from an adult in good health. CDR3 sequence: CASSLGGTRGNTQYF. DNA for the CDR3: TGTGCCAGCAGCTTAGGTGGGACGAGGGGAAATACGCAGTATTTT.